Shown below are 25 T cell receptor beta chains from a single sample sequenced in a study of beta chain features in type 1 diabetes. The sequenced template was cDNA made from the entire isolated RNA. Assay used: immunoSEQ multiplex PCR; TCRdb lists only in-frame clones, some missing. The data contain about 900,000 clones, roughly a sixth of them singletons. Sequencing used naive CD4+ T cells from blood. The receptors were sampled from a young woman in good health.

The V call is TRBV21-1, the J call TRBJ2-2; no check of the table's D call, TRBD1, against the DNA was made. TRBV21-1 is given as a pseudogene. CDR3 length: 16 amino acids. DNA for the CDR3: TGTGCCAGCAGCAAAACCAAACAGGGTAACACCGGGGAGCTGTTTTTT. Protein product: CASSKTKQGNTGELFF.

CDR3 nucleotides: TGTGCCAGCTCTTATTACGGGGATCAGCCCCAGCATTTT. Protein sequence: CASSYYGDQPQHF. The chain recombines TRBV9 with TRBJ1-5; D uncertain. The ends were cut back, 7 bases at V and 5 bases at J, with 13 bases in the middle. Germline V gene sequence: CDR1 SGDLS, CDR2 YYNGEE. CDR3 length: 13 residues.

V and J are TRBV7-9 and TRBJ2-7; D ambiguous. The CDR3 runs to 14 residues. CDR1 is SEHNR and CDR2 is FQNEAQ in the germline V gene (reference sequence). Trimming removed 3 bases from V and 3 bases from J, with 12 bases in between. Written as DNA, the CDR3 is TGTGCCAGCAGCTTCAATACTGGCTTCTACGAGCAGTACTTC. Translating it yields CASSFNTGFYEQYF.

This clone was counted only a few times. This chain uses TRBV7-6 with TRBJ2-7; 7 nucleotides agree with TRBD1. The V and J ends lost 5 bases and 2 bases, in that order; junction bases with no gene match: 6. Per the germline V gene, CDR1 is SGHVS and CDR2 is FNYEAQ. The CDR3 has 14 residues. CDR3 in amino acids: CASSHRQGPYEQYF. Written as DNA, the CDR3 is TGTGCCAGCAGCCACAGACAGGGCCCCTACGAGCAGTACTTC.

This clone was detected a few times. CDR3 DNA sequence: TGTGCCAGCATAGGACAGGGTACTGAAGCTTTCTTT. It translates to CASIGQGTEAFF. J is TRBJ1-1 and V is TRBV2; TRBD1 matches 8 bases. The CDR3 sequence is 12 residues long. Losses at the gene ends were 7 bases for V and 5 bases for J; bases not matched to a gene: 3. From germline, CDR1 is SNHLY and CDR2 FYNNEI.

This clone was seen more than once but under ten times. The V call is TRBV4-2, the J call TRBJ1-2, with D hard to call. The CDR3 is 17 amino acids. CDR1 and CDR2 (germline): LGHNA, YNFKEQ. V lost 1 base to trimming and J lost 0 bases, with 15 bases between them. Here the CDR3 reads CASSQVSPRATNYGYTF. Here the CDR3 DNA reads TGTGCCAGCAGCCAAGTGTCTCCTCGGGCGACTAACTATGGCTACACCTTC.

The chain uses TRBV6-6 and TRBJ1-2, with 7 bases fitting TRBD1. Germline V gives CDR1 MNHNY, CDR2 SVGAGI (reference sequence). J gave up 4 bases and V 6 bases, and 8 bases lay outside the gene matches. The CDR3 loop spans 14 amino acids. CDR3 coding DNA: TGTGCCAGCAGGACCGGGACAGACCTCTATGGCTACACCTTC. As protein: CASRTGTDLYGYTF.

This clone was observed a few times. The chain recombines TRBV19 with TRBJ1-1; D ambiguous. CDR1 LNHDA and CDR2 SQIVND come from the germline V gene (reference sequence). V was cut by 6 bases and J by 1 base, with 12 bases left in between. The CDR3 has 14 residues. Written as DNA, the CDR3 is TGTGCCAGTAGGATATTGACCTCGAACACTGAAGCTTTCTTT. Its protein product is CASRILTSNTEAFF.

This clone came up a few times. CDR3 DNA: TGTGCCAGCAGGGTAGCGGGGACCACCGGGGAGCTGTTTTTT. It encodes CASRVAGTTGELFF. The rearrangement uses TRBV5-4 and TRBJ2-2; 8 bases line up with TRBD2. Germline-derived CDR1 and CDR2 are SGHNT and YYREEE (reference sequence). V shed 5 bases and J 4 bases; nucleotides not matched to a gene: 4. CDR3 length: 14 amino acids.

This clone was recorded once. The chain employs TRBV11-3 and TRBJ2-1; D uncertain. With 0 bases removed from V and 5 bases from J, the gap between germline ends came to 8 bases. CDR3 length: 14 residues. Germline V gene data show CDR1 as SGHNT and CDR2 as YENEEA. The CDR3 loop reads CASSLDGENNEQFF. CDR3 coding DNA: TGTGCCAGCAGCTTAGACGGTGAGAACAATGAGCAGTTCTTC.

This sequence joins TRBV9 and TRBJ2-1, with a possible D match to TRBD1 (5 bases). In germline, CDR1 is SGDLS, CDR2 YYNGEE. V lost 0 bases, J lost 9 bases, and 13 bases lay in between. The CDR3 length is 14 residues. CDR3 DNA sequence: TGTGCCAGCAGCGTAGTCCCGACAGCGAGTGAGCAGTTCTTC. Translated, it gives CASSVVPTASEQFF.

This clone was found a few times. The CDR3 sequence is CASSVGVGGMNTEAFF. CDR3 bases: TGTGCCAGCAGCGTCGGCGTCGGGGGCATGAACACTGAAGCTTTCTTT. V gene TRBV9 combines with J gene TRBJ1-1; tentatively, D is TRBD1 (6 bases). The V end was cut by 2 bases, the J end by 0 bases, with 14 bases between. The CDR3 loop spans 16 amino acids. Germline V gene lookup returns CDR1 SGDLS and CDR2 YYNGEE.

This clone was seen only a few times. The chain uses TRBV25-1 and TRBJ2-1, with TRBD2 as a possible D gene (5 bases). V dropped 3 bases and J dropped 10 bases, with 16 bases sitting between them. The CDR3 totals 14 residues. Germline values: CDR1 MGHDK, CDR2 SYGVNS. The CDR3 spells CASSDPRTGSEQFF. The CDR3 region has the DNA TGTGCCAGCAGTGATCCCCGGACGGGGTCCGAGCAGTTCTTC.

The chain is built from TRBV4-1 and TRBJ1-4; D gene ambiguous. The CDR3 loop spans 14 amino acids. The V gene's germline CDR1 is MGHRA and CDR2 YSYEKL. V dropped 1 base and J dropped 6 bases, with 9 bases sitting between them. The CDR3 loop reads CASSQVAGDEKLFF. The CDR3 DNA reads as TGCGCCAGCAGCCAAGTGGCAGGCGATGAAAAACTGTTTTTT.

V usage is TRBV11-2 and J usage is TRBJ2-3, with 11 bases that match TRBD2. J lost 8 bases, V lost 2 bases, and 9 bases had no gene match. Germline CDR1 SGHAT, CDR2 FQNNGV. The CDR3 extends over 16 amino acids. The chain's CDR3 is CASSLFTLAGGGTQYF. The CDR3 DNA reads TGTGCCAGCAGCTTATTTACGCTAGCGGGGGGAGGTACGCAGTATTTT.

This rearrangement joins TRBV5-5 to TRBJ2-7; 8 nucleotides line up with TRBD1. V dropped 4 bases and J dropped 3; count of bases not matched to a gene: 6. CDR1 is SGHKS, CDR2 YYEKEE, per germline (reference sequence). The CDR3 runs to 14 residues. The CDR3 loop is CASSPGQEYYEQYF. The CDR3 DNA sequence: TGTGCCAGCAGCCCGGGACAGGAGTACTACGAGCAGTACTTC. The full variable domain, rest sourced from reference TRBV5-5 and TRBJ2-7, is DAGVTQSPTHLIKTRGQQVTLRCSPISGHKSVSWYQQVLGQGPQFIFQYYEKEERGRGNFPDRFSARQFPNYSSELNVNALLLGDSALYLCASSPGQEYYEQYFGPGTRLTVT.

This clone has more than one count but fewer than ten. This chain uses TRBV6-5 with TRBJ2-7; 10 bases agree with TRBD1. V shed 5 bases and J 5 bases; nucleotides not matched to a gene: 9. The CDR3 covers 15 residues. In germline, CDR1 is MNHEY, CDR2 SVGAGI. The CDR3 spells CASSGIGTGVHEQYF. The CDR3 bases are TGTGCCAGCAGTGGAATTGGGACAGGGGTGCACGAGCAGTACTTC.

To note about this clone: A junction end diverges from the germline sequence, so it may reflect a read error. The rearrangement uses TRBV27 and TRBJ2-6, with 8 bases matching TRBD1. The length of the CDR3 is 16 residues. In germline, CDR1 is MNHEY, CDR2 SMNVEV (reference sequence). CDR3 DNA sequence: TGTGCCAGCAGTGTATCGACAGGGGTTGGGGCCAACGTCCTGACTTTC. Protein: CASSVSTGVGANVLTF.

The chain has TRBV27 and TRBJ2-5; D unclear. The DNA matches TRBJ2-7 better at its end, which makes the J call doubtful. Germline-derived CDR1 and CDR2 are MNHEY and SMNVEV (reference sequence). This CDR3 contains 11 residues. CDR3 in DNA: TGTGCCAGCAGGAGAGGAAGCGAGCAGTACTTC. It specifies CASRRGSEQYF.

This clone has just a few counts. The chain carries TRBV7-2 and TRBJ2-3, with 8 bases matching TRBD2. The CDR3 length is 14 residues. Germline V gene data show CDR1 as SGHTA and CDR2 as FQGNSA. With 2 bases clipped from V and 4 bases from J, the junction kept 2 bases outside the gene matches. In DNA, the CDR3 is TGTGCCAGCAGCTTAAGGCGGGAGGCAGATACGCAGTATTTT. Translated: CASSLRREADTQYF.

This sequence joins TRBV4-2 and TRBJ1-2; 8 nucleotides line up with TRBD1. CDR3 size: 16 residues. After removal of 1 base from V and 3 bases from J, the junction contained 7 bases not matched to a gene. The germline V gene encodes CDR1 LGHNA and CDR2 YNFKEQ. The CDR3, as DNA: TGTGCCAGCAGCCAAGTTGGTACAGGGGGGGACTATGGCTACACCTTC. This codes for CASSQVGTGGDYGYTF.

This clone has only a few counts. The rearrangement joins TRBV7-9 to TRBJ1-2, with a weak D call TRBD1 (6 bases). V was trimmed by 4 bases and J by 3 bases, leaving 9 bases between them. From germline, CDR1 is SEHNR and CDR2 FQNEAQ (reference sequence). This CDR3 is 13 amino acids long. The CDR3: CASSSQGDYGYTF. In nucleotides, the CDR3 is TGTGCCAGCAGCTCACAGGGTGACTATGGCTACACCTTC.

This clone was seen only a few times. This chain uses TRBV27 with TRBJ2-7, with D tentatively TRBD1 (8 bases). The V end lost 2 bases, the J end lost 2 bases, and 16 bases lay between the germline ends. Germline assignment: CDR1 MNHEY and CDR2 SMNVEV (reference sequence). The CDR3 totals 16 residues. As DNA, the CDR3 is TGTGCCAGCAGTTTAAGGGGGGGACAGGTACCCTACGAGCAGTACTTC. It encodes CASSLRGGQVPYEQYF.

Here the CDR3 reads CASKRKLRHNEQFF. In DNA form, the CDR3 reads TGTGCCAGTAAAAGGAAGTTACGGCACAATGAGCAGTTCTTC. The gene calls are TRBV11-3 and TRBJ2-1; no reliable D call. The CDR3 runs to 14 residues. V was pared by 9 bases and J by 5 bases, with 17 bases between. CDR1 SGHNT and CDR2 YENEEA come from the germline V gene.

In this sample, this clone turned up a few times. The chain employs TRBV6-5 and TRBJ1-3; D might be TRBD1 (6 bases). V was trimmed by 4 bases and J by 0 bases, leaving 13 bases between them. Germline values: CDR1 MNHEY, CDR2 SVGAGI. The CDR3 consists of 16 residues. CDR3 in amino acids: CASSLGHRISGNTIYF. CDR3 sequence (DNA): TGTGCCAGCAGTTTGGGACACAGGATCTCTGGAAACACCATATATTTT.